Following are 10 T cell receptor beta chains from one sample sequenced in a study of cytomegalovirus exposure and HLA in healthy donors (dated by TCRdb to about 2017). Libraries were constructed by the immunoSEQ multiplex PCR assay. For the multiplex PCR, a mixture combining 60 forward primers for TCR Vbeta segments and 13 reverse primers for TCR Jbeta segments was used. TCRdb took this table from immuneACCESS and kept in-frame rearrangements with V and J called. Such tables lack part of the clones; where checked against another copy, unresolved V genes explain under half of the gap, and the rest is unexplained. This sample gives 170,000 or so clones in total; around 70% of them show up just once. Of the sample, 2.5% to 3.5% is held by the ten largest clones. The sequenced material came from PBMCs. The receptors stem from a male donor in good health and CMV-seronegative.

J is TRBJ2-7 and V is TRBV7-2; D possibly corresponds to TRBD1 (6 bases). The CDR3 sequence is 14 residues long. V lost 0 bases to trimming and J lost 6 bases, with 12 bases between them. The V gene's germline CDR1 is SGHTA and CDR2 FQGNSA. In nucleotides, the CDR3 is TGTGCCAGCAGCTTAGCTTGGGGGCCGGGCGAGCAGTACTTC. It translates to CASSLAWGPGEQYF. Full variable domain (remainder filled in from reference TRBV7-2 and TRBJ2-7): GAGVSQSPSNKVTEKGKDVELRCDPISGHTALYWYRQSLGQGLEFLIYFQGNSAPDKSGLPSDRFSAERTGGSVSTLTIQRTQQEDSAVYLCASSLAWGPGEQYFGPGTRLTVT.

The chain joins TRBV7-2 to TRBJ2-7, with 10 bases identical to TRBD1. The germline CDR1 and CDR2 sequences are SGHTA and FQGNSA. The trim removed 3 bases at V and 3 bases at J, leaving 5 bases unmatched. CDR3 length: 15 amino acids. As DNA, the CDR3 is TGTGCCAGCAGCTTTGCCGGGACAGGGGACTACGAGCAGTACTTC. Its protein product is CASSFAGTGDYEQYF.

This chain links TRBV5-1 with TRBJ2-6, with D perhaps matching TRBD2 (5 bases). Germline V gives CDR1 SGHRS, CDR2 YFSETQ. The CDR3 is 17 amino acids. The ends were cut back, 4 bases at V and 1 base at J, with 15 bases in the middle. The CDR3 sequence: CASSPRAGSSGANVLTF. In nucleotides, the CDR3 is TGCGCCAGCAGCCCGAGGGCAGGATCATCTGGGGCCAACGTCCTGACTTTC. Using reference TRBV5-1 and TRBJ2-6 for the parts outside the CDR3, the full variable domain is KAGVTQTPRYLIKTRGQQVTLSCSPISGHRSVSWYQQTPGQGLQFLFEYFSETQRNKGNFPGRFSGRQFSNSRSEMNVSTLELGDSALYLCASSPRAGSSGANVLTFGAGSRLTVL.

The genes are TRBV6-5 and TRBJ1-1; D is uncertain. Trimming removed 5 bases from V and 10 bases from J, with 17 bases in between. The CDR3 is 13 residues long. The V gene's germline CDR1 is MNHEY and CDR2 SVGAGI. The CDR3 bases are TGTGCCAGCAGTCAACAATTTTGGGGAGTAGCTTTCTTT. Encoded protein: CASSQQFWGVAFF.

The chain links TRBV11-2 to TRBJ1-4; D uncertain. V lost 5 bases and J lost 8, with 21 bases in between. The CDR3 covers 16 residues. Germline V gives CDR1 SGHAT, CDR2 FQNNGV. In DNA form, the CDR3 reads TGTGCCAGCAGCCCTGCATTGGGGAGGGTTGGGGAAAAACTGTTTTTT. Protein product: CASSPALGRVGEKLFF.

The V gene is TRBV29-1, the J gene TRBJ2-1; TRBD2 agrees at 13 bases. The length of the CDR3 is 15 residues. V was clipped by 8 bases and J by 9 bases; unmatched bases: 13. CDR1 and CDR2 from the germline V gene are SQVTM and ANQGSEA. The CDR3: CSYRTSGSSFREQFF. DNA for the CDR3: TGCAGCTACAGGACTAGCGGGAGCAGTTTCCGTGAGCAGTTCTTC.

This clone was found once. The V and J genes are TRBV7-9 and TRBJ2-3; a weak D match, TRBD2 (5 bases). CDR3 length equals 16 residues. Looked up from germline, CDR1 is SEHNR and CDR2 is FQNEAQ (reference sequence). V was shortened by 5 bases and J by 2 bases, with 17 bases between the two germline ends. Here the CDR3 DNA reads TGTGCCAGCAGCCCCCTTTGGCTAGCAATCACAGATACGCAGTATTTT. Its translation is CASSPLWLAITDTQYF.

This chain connects TRBV6-6 to TRBJ1-2, with TRBD1 matching 8 bases. The CDR3 runs to 16 residues. The germline gives CDR1 MNHNY, CDR2 SVGAGI (reference sequence). The trim removed 6 bases at V and 3 bases at J, leaving 12 bases unmatched. CDR3 sequence: CASSRVDRGKYYGYTF. CDR3 nucleotides: TGTGCCAGCAGCCGCGTCGACAGGGGAAAGTACTATGGCTACACCTTC.

Remarks on this clone: This specimen includes other DNA sequences encoding the same CDR3. V is TRBV6-5 and J is TRBJ1-2; D perhaps matches TRBD1 (6 bases). This CDR3 is 14 amino acids long. Trimming took off 0 bases at V and 4 bases at J, with 9 bases between the two ends. From germline, CDR1 is MNHEY and CDR2 SVGAGI. The CDR3 DNA sequence: TGTGCCAGCAGTTACTCGACAGGCATCTATGGCTACACCTTC. Amino acid sequence: CASSYSTGIYGYTF.

The chain uses TRBV6-6 and TRBJ2-3; D gene unclear. Germline V gives CDR1 MNHNY, CDR2 SVGAGI (reference sequence). Deletions cut 6 bases from V and 8 bases from J, with 15 bases between. The CDR3 extends over 13 amino acids. The CDR3 region is CASSLTDSSTQYF. The CDR3 nucleotides read TGTGCCAGCAGCCTTACCGACTCATCTACGCAGTATTTT.